The clone carrying this T cell receptor beta chain is medium-sized (0.01 to 0.1%). Its specificity is unknown. Mismatch with germline at one junction end may stem from a read error. Genomic DNA was the source, and TCR beta CDR3 was amplified from it by two-round multiplex PCR. Primers were specific to each TRBV and TRBJ gene in first-round PCR. TCRdb passed the multiplex PCR reads through MiXCR, listing each CDR3 protein once. The repertoire includes 9,500 to 14,000 distinct CDR3 sequences, around a third of them detected once, and approximately 57% sits in the top ten. The sample belongs to a study of prognosis after radiotherapy for stage I lung cancer. Study-level results: Reportedly, metastasis status was linked to differences in TRBV and TRBJ usage frequencies.

The CDR3 has 13 amino acids. The chain uses TRBV12-3 or TRBV12-4 and TRBJ2-1; D may be TRBD1 or TRBD2 (5 bases each). This specimen consisted of PBMCs, obtained before or after stereotactic body radiation therapy (not recorded which). The source is a donor aged 50 or older with non-small cell lung cancer. The CDR3, as DNA: TGCGCCAGCAGCTTGGGGGCCTACAATGAGCAGTTCTTC. Protein: CASSLGAYNEQFF.